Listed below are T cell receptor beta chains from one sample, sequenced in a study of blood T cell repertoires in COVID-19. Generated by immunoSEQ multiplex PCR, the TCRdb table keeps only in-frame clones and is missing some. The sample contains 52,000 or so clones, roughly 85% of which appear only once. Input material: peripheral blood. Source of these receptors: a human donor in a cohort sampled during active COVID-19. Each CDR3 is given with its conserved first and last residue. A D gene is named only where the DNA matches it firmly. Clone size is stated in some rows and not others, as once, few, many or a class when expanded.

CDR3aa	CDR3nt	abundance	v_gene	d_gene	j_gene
CASSLSPAGLSQNSPLHF	TGTGCCAGCAGCTTAAGTCCGGCAGGGCTATCCCAAAATTCACCCCTCCACTTT	NA	TRBV7-2	NA	TRBJ1-6
CASSLIGIGYEQYF	TGTGCCAGCAGTTTGATCGGGATAGGCTACGAGCAGTACTTC	NA	TRBV27	NA	TRBJ2-7
CATSVVRTGADTQYF	TGTGCCACCTCAGTGGTCCGGACAGGGGCAGATACGCAGTATTTT	NA	TRBV24-1	TRBD1	TRBJ2-3
CAWSPSGKQGGSQPQHF	TGTGCCTGGAGTCCCTCAGGGAAACAGGGGGGGAGTCAGCCCCAGCATTTT	NA	TRBV30	TRBD1	TRBJ1-5
CASAKSWGQGAETQYF	TGTGCCAGCGCTAAAAGTTGGGGACAGGGGGCTGAGACCCAGTACTTC	once	TRBV25-1	TRBD1	TRBJ2-5
CASRQPGLASREQYF	TGTGCCAGCAGACAACCGGGACTAGCCTCGCGCGAGCAGTACTTC	NA	TRBV28	TRBD2	TRBJ2-7
CASSLEPGQGAPEAFF	TGTGCCAGCAGCCTTGAACCGGGACAGGGGGCCCCTGAAGCTTTCTTT	once	TRBV28	TRBD1	TRBJ1-1
CASSFLKLSGNTIYF	TGTGCCAGCAGCTTTCTGAAACTCTCTGGAAACACCATATATTTT	NA	TRBV7-2	NA	TRBJ1-3
CASIRGGQGSYEQYF	TGTGCCAGCATACGAGGGGGACAGGGCTCCTACGAGCAGTACTTC	once	TRBV6-5	TRBD1	TRBJ2-7
CASSLEPWTRWYDEQYF	TGTGCCAGCAGCTTAGAACCTTGGACTAGATGGTACGACGAGCAGTACTTC	NA	TRBV11-3	TRBD2	TRBJ2-7
CAGTTGSAYGYTF	TGTGCCGGGACGACAGGGTCCGCCTATGGCTACACCTTC	NA	TRBV6-5	TRBD1	TRBJ1-2
CASSPQGTGDNTEAFF	TGTGCCAGCAGCCCCCAAGGGACAGGTGATAACACTGAAGCTTTCTTT	NA	TRBV7-9	TRBD1	TRBJ1-1
CASSAGLNTEAFF	TGTGCCAGCAGCGCAGGTTTGAACACTGAAGCTTTCTTT	few	TRBV2	NA	TRBJ1-1
CASSLGRGSFSGANVLTF	TGTGCCAGCAGCTTAGGGCGAGGATCCTTCTCTGGGGCCAACGTCCTGACTTTC	NA	TRBV7-9	NA	TRBJ2-6
CASSQRDPRGDTQYF	TGTGCCAGCAGCCAAAGGGACCCGCGGGGAGATACGCAGTATTTT	few	TRBV4-2	NA	TRBJ2-3
CSVEGTNNQETQYF	TGCAGCGTTGAAGGGACTAATAACCAAGAGACCCAGTACTTC	NA	TRBV29-1	NA	TRBJ2-5
CASSPSGAGGPGEQYF	TGTGCCAGCAGCCCGAGTGGGGCGGGAGGGCCAGGGGAGCAGTACTTC	NA	TRBV7-9	TRBD2	TRBJ2-7
CASSYRLAGEGTGELFF	TGTGCCAGCAGTTACAGGCTAGCGGGAGAAGGGACCGGGGAGCTGTTTTTT	few	TRBV6-2/TRBV6-3	TRBD2	TRBJ2-2
CSVGWTNDEQFF	TGCAGCGTGGGCTGGACTAACGATGAGCAGTTCTTC	NA	TRBV29-1	NA	TRBJ2-1
CASSPLLRLAGDEQYF	TGTGCCAGCAGCCCCTTACTGAGACTAGCGGGAGACGAGCAGTACTTC	NA	TRBV7-2	TRBD2	TRBJ2-7
CASSLSDRQASTYEQYF	TGTGCCAGCAGCCTCTCGGACAGGCAGGCGTCGACTTACGAGCAGTACTTC	NA	TRBV7-9	TRBD1	TRBJ2-7
CASSLADRASYNEQFF	TGTGCCAGCAGCTTAGCGGACAGGGCCTCCTACAATGAGCAGTTCTTC	NA	TRBV7-8	TRBD1	TRBJ2-1
CASSVGSGNAGNTIYF	TGTGCCAGCAGCGTAGGTTCCGGGAACGCTGGAAACACCATATATTTT	few	TRBV9	NA	TRBJ1-3
CASSSGRGNNSPLHF	TGTGCCAGCAGCTCAGGCAGGGGGAATAATTCACCCCTCCACTTT	once	TRBV3-1/TRBV3-2	TRBD1	TRBJ1-6
CASSRQGGTEAFF	TGTGCCAGCAGTAGACAGGGGGGCACTGAAGCTTTCTTT	NA	TRBV9	TRBD1	TRBJ1-1
CASSQDLNTGELFF	TGTGCCAGCAGCCAGGACTTAAACACCGGGGAGCTGTTTTTT	NA	TRBV7-2	NA	TRBJ2-2
CSVEREGIKNIQYF	TGCAGCGTTGAGAGGGAGGGGATTAAAAACATTCAGTACTTC	NA	TRBV29-1	TRBD2	TRBJ2-4
CASSLVAGGGTSYEQYF	TGCGCCAGCTCTCTTGTGGCCGGGGGGGGGACCTCCTACGAGCAGTACTTC	NA	TRBV4-1	TRBD2	TRBJ2-7
CASSEAGLAVADTQYF	TGTGCCAGCAGTGAAGCGGGACTAGCGGTAGCAGATACGCAGTATTTT	NA	TRBV2	TRBD2	TRBJ2-3
CASSPGGSYYEQYF	TGTGCCAGCAGCCCGGGGGGGTCTTACTACGAGCAGTACTTC	NA	TRBV7-2	TRBD2	TRBJ2-7
CASSGGVGTGELFF	TGTGCCAGCAGCGGGGGGGTTGGCACCGGGGAGCTGTTTTTT	few	TRBV9	NA	TRBJ2-2
CAHSSLRLAGVSTDTQYF	TGTGCCCACAGCAGTTTACGACTAGCGGGAGTGTCCACAGATACGCAGTATTTT	NA	TRBV28	TRBD2	TRBJ2-3
CASSPRGTSGTAGELFF	TGTGCCAGCAGCCCCCGGGGGACTAGCGGGACCGCCGGGGAGCTGTTTTTT	few	TRBV3-1/TRBV3-2	TRBD2	TRBJ2-2
CASSVATVNTEAFF	TGTGCCAGCAGCGTAGCTACAGTGAACACTGAAGCTTTCTTT	NA	TRBV9	NA	TRBJ1-1
CASSVGSSDTGELFF	TGTGCCAGCAGCGTAGGTAGCTCGGACACCGGGGAGCTGTTTTTT	NA	TRBV9	NA	TRBJ2-2
CASSLDPGRARCYF	TGTGCCAGCAGCTTAGATCCCGGGCGGGCCAGGTGTTACTTT	NA	TRBV7-2	NA	TRBJ1-6
CASSLLAVSSYNEQFF	TGTGCCAGCAGTTTATTGGCGGTCAGCTCCTACAATGAGCAGTTCTTC	NA	TRBV28	NA	TRBJ2-1
CASSLEDRAKLFF	TGTGCCAGCAGCCTAGAGGACAGGGCAAAACTGTTTTTT	NA	TRBV11-2	TRBD1	TRBJ1-4
CAWTPDRGGGYTF	TGTGCCTGGACCCCAGACAGGGGAGGGGGCTACACCTTC	NA	TRBV30	TRBD1	TRBJ1-2
CASSRSMNTEAFF	TGTGCCAGCAGCAGAAGCATGAACACTGAAGCTTTCTTT	NA	TRBV7-3	NA	TRBJ1-1
CASSHTGTSGYEQYF	TGTGCCAGCTCACACACCGGGACTAGCGGATACGAGCAGTACTTC	NA	TRBV18	TRBD2	TRBJ2-7
CSATTSSLSSYNEQFF	TGCAGCGCGACGACTAGCTCCTTAAGCTCCTACAATGAGCAGTTCTTC	NA	TRBV29-1	TRBD2	TRBJ2-1
CASSPGLAGEGEQFF	TGTGCCAGCAGCCCAGGACTAGCGGGAGAAGGAGAGCAGTTCTTC	NA	TRBV4-2	TRBD2	TRBJ2-1
CASRYSSLGLAEDYEQYF	TGTGCCAGCAGATATTCATCCCTCGGACTAGCGGAGGACTACGAGCAGTACTTC	NA	TRBV28	TRBD2	TRBJ2-7
CASSQDRGDTYGYTF	TGCGCCAGCAGCCAAGATCGGGGAGACACCTATGGCTACACCTTC	NA	TRBV4-3	NA	TRBJ1-2
CASSLGQPTGTDTQYF	TGTGCCAGCAGCTTAGGACAACCGACAGGCACAGATACGCAGTATTTT	NA	TRBV7-9	NA	TRBJ2-3
CASSSQTSGSYEQYF	TGTGCCAGCAGCTCGCAGACTAGCGGGAGCTACGAGCAGTACTTC	NA	TRBV7-9	TRBD2	TRBJ2-7
CASSLSSSSREQFF	TGCGCCAGCAGCTTGTCTAGTTCGAGTCGGGAGCAGTTCTTC	NA	TRBV5-1	NA	TRBJ2-1
CAISESLRGNLDTQYF	TGTGCCATCAGTGAGTCTTTGCGGGGGAACCTAGATACGCAGTATTTT	once	TRBV10-3	TRBD2	TRBJ2-3
CACRPRRGAEAFF	TGTGCCTGCCGACCCCGCAGGGGTGCTGAAGCTTTCTTT	NA	TRBV30	NA	TRBJ1-1
CASSLWDRTSTDTQYF	TGTGCCAGCAGCTTATGGGACAGGACTAGCACAGATACGCAGTATTTT	once	TRBV7-2	TRBD1	TRBJ2-3
CASSLIKSGGPGANVLTF	TGTGCCAGCAGCTTGATCAAGTCGGGGGGGCCTGGGGCCAACGTCCTGACTTTC	NA	TRBV5-6	TRBD2	TRBJ2-6